The rows below give T cell receptor beta chains drawn from one sample of a study of cytomegalovirus exposure and HLA in healthy donors. Produced via immunoSEQ multiplex PCR; TCRdb's table is partial and in-frame only. Here the sample spans a few hundred thousand clones, roughly 89% being singletons. The sequencing sample was made of PBMCs. Receptor source: a woman aged 18-29 years in good health and CMV-seronegative. CDR3s include the opening cysteine and the closing phenylalanine or tryptophan. The D gene is left open where the match is weak. Clone size, where shown, is once, few, many, or a class for clones that have expanded.

j_call	v_call	clone_size	cdr3_length	d_call	cdr3_aa	cdr3_nt
TRBJ2-2	TRBV16	NA	15	TRBD1	CASHEGTGVTGELFF	TGTGCCAGCCATGAAGGGACAGGGGTCACCGGGGAGCTGTTTTTT
TRBJ2-7	TRBV28	NA	13	NA	CASSFGRDYEQYF	TGTGCCAGCAGTTTCGGCAGGGACTACGAGCAGTACTTC
TRBJ2-1	TRBV5-1	NA	12	TRBD2	CASSLEGTRQFF	TGCGCCAGCAGCTTGGAGGGGACTAGGCAGTTCTTC
TRBJ2-2	TRBV2	NA	14	NA	CASTRTRWAGELFF	TGTGCCAGCACCCGGACTCGGTGGGCCGGGGAGCTGTTTTTT
TRBJ2-3	TRBV6-5	NA	13	NA	CASTTGQPDTQYF	TGTGCCAGCACTACTGGACAGCCAGATACGCAGTATTTT
TRBJ1-2	TRBV27	NA	14	NA	CASSLGGTNYGYTF	TGTGCCAGCAGTTTAGGGGGGACGAACTATGGCTACACCTTC
TRBJ1-2	TRBV14	NA	14	NA	CASSPRSGAYGYTF	TGTGCCAGCAGCCCCCGCTCAGGGGCCTATGGCTACACCTTC
TRBJ2-1	TRBV7-2	NA	14	TRBD2	CASSPGLVVHEQFF	TGTGCCAGCAGCCCTGGACTAGTGGTACATGAGCAGTTCTTC
TRBJ2-5	TRBV27	NA	14	TRBD2	CASSLTSARETQYF	TGTGCCAGCAGTTTGACTAGCGCTAGGGAGACCCAGTACTTC
TRBJ2-1	TRBV2	NA	17	NA	CASSHAFADTSWDEQFF	TGTGCCAGCAGCCATGCATTTGCGGATACTAGTTGGGATGAGCAGTTCTTC
TRBJ1-2	TRBV19	once	16	TRBD1	CASSIEPRTGLYGYTF	TGTGCCAGTAGTATAGAACCCCGGACAGGGCTCTATGGCTACACCTTC
TRBJ2-1	TRBV6-1	NA	15	TRBD2	CASSLSGSPYNEQFF	TGTGCCAGCAGTCTCAGCGGGAGTCCTTACAATGAGCAGTTCTTC
TRBJ2-7	TRBV7-3	NA	15	TRBD2	CASSLGSSGKYEQYF	TGTGCCAGCAGCTTAGGGTCTAGCGGGAAATACGAGCAGTACTTC
TRBJ1-1	TRBV5-1	NA	17	TRBD1	CASSLAPRTGGYTEAFF	TGCGCCAGCAGCTTGGCCCCTCGGACAGGGGGCTACACTGAAGCTTTCTTT
TRBJ2-5	TRBV5-1	NA	18	TRBD1	CASRVGQGGSDARETQYF	TGCGCCAGCAGGGTGGGACAGGGGGGATCTGACGCCCGAGAGACCCAGTACTTC
TRBJ2-3	TRBV7-6	NA	13	NA	CASSLSAADTQYF	TGTGCCAGCAGCTTGAGCGCCGCGGATACGCAGTATTTT
TRBJ2-1	TRBV7-8	NA	18	TRBD2	CASSFRLAGGSSYNEQFF	TGTGCCAGCAGCTTTCGGCTAGCGGGAGGAAGCTCCTACAATGAGCAGTTCTTC
TRBJ2-7	TRBV7-9	NA	16	NA	CASSPYQVGSTYEQYF	TGTGCCAGCAGCCCCTACCAGGTTGGGTCCACCTACGAGCAGTACTTC
TRBJ2-3	TRBV5-1	NA	15	NA	CASSLASQSTDTQYF	TGCGCCAGCAGCTTGGCTAGTCAGAGCACAGATACGCAGTATTTT
TRBJ1-2	TRBV5-6	NA	14	TRBD1	CASTIQGAWYGYTF	TGTGCCAGCACCATACAGGGGGCATGGTATGGCTACACCTTC
TRBJ2-5	TRBV20-1	NA	10	NA	CSAPRGTQYF	TGCAGTGCCCCCCGGGGGACCCAGTACTTC
TRBJ1-1	TRBV4-1	NA	15	TRBD1	CASSQEQGLSTEAFF	TGCGCCAGCAGCCAGGAACAGGGGTTAAGCACTGAAGCTTTCTTT
TRBJ2-1	TRBV6-5	NA	15	TRBD1	CASSYSGTGIDEQFF	TGTGCCAGCAGTTATAGTGGGACAGGGATCGATGAGCAGTTCTTC
TRBJ2-7	TRBV5-4	NA	14	TRBD1	CASSSRTGTVEQYF	TGTGCCAGCAGCTCCCGGACAGGGACGGTCGAGCAGTACTTC
TRBJ2-7	TRBV5-1	NA	15	TRBD2	CASRPGTSGNYEQYF	TGCGCCAGCAGGCCCGGGACTAGCGGTAACTACGAGCAGTACTTC
TRBJ2-7	TRBV15	NA	13	NA	CATSRRDSLEQYF	TGTGCCACCAGCAGAAGGGACTCCCTAGAGCAGTACTTC
TRBJ2-7	TRBV13	NA	15	TRBD1	CASSFARDSNYEQYF	TGTGCCAGCAGCTTCGCCCGGGACAGCAACTACGAGCAGTACTTC
TRBJ2-7	TRBV6-6	NA	15	NA	CASSPRLASSYEQYF	TGTGCCAGCAGCCCACGGCTAGCCAGTTCCTACGAGCAGTACTTC
TRBJ2-7	TRBV7-8	NA	15	TRBD2	CASSLEGGTSYEQYF	TGTGCCAGCAGCTTAGAGGGTGGGACTAGTTACGAGCAGTACTTC
TRBJ2-1	TRBV2	NA	15	TRBD1	CASSEWDRANNEQFF	TGTGCCAGCAGTGAATGGGACAGGGCTAACAATGAGCAGTTCTTC
TRBJ2-1	TRBV4-1	once	16	TRBD2	CASSQSELAGYNEQFF	TGCGCCAGCAGCCAAAGCGAACTAGCGGGGTACAATGAGCAGTTCTTC
TRBJ1-5	TRBV23-1	NA	14	TRBD1	CASSRTGVNQPQHF	TGCGCCAGCAGTCGGACAGGGGTCAATCAGCCCCAGCATTTT
TRBJ2-1	TRBV2	NA	16	TRBD2	CASSSPLAEGNNEQFF	TGTGCCAGCAGCTCCCCCCTAGCGGAGGGGAACAATGAGCAGTTCTTC
TRBJ2-1	TRBV18	NA	15	NA	CASSPLGGDYNEQFF	TGTGCCAGCTCACCACTCGGCGGCGACTACAATGAGCAGTTCTTC
TRBJ2-7	TRBV7-2	NA	15	NA	CASRRGGAVSYEQYF	TGTGCCAGCAGAAGGGGAGGCGCCGTCTCCTACGAGCAGTACTTC
TRBJ2-1	TRBV19	NA	14	TRBD2	CASRLAGETDEQFF	TGTGCCAGCCGACTAGCGGGAGAAACCGATGAGCAGTTCTTC
TRBJ2-3	TRBV27	NA	16	TRBD2	CASSHKTSGRTSTQYF	TGTGCCAGCAGTCATAAGACTAGCGGGAGAACTAGTACGCAGTATTTT
TRBJ1-2	TRBV6-6	NA	12	NA	CASSYSVDGYTF	TGTGCCAGCAGTTATTCGGTGGATGGCTACACCTTC
TRBJ2-3	TRBV7-8	NA	16	NA	CASSLSVQGGTDTQYF	TGTGCCAGCAGCTTAAGCGTTCAGGGTGGCACAGATACGCAGTATTTT
TRBJ2-6	TRBV28	NA	18	TRBD1	CASSSLRDRVSGANVLTF	TGTGCCAGCAGCTCCCTCCGGGACAGGGTCTCTGGGGCCAACGTCCTGACTTTC
TRBJ2-3	TRBV2	NA	15	TRBD2	CASSEAGGPIDTQYF	TGTGCCAGCAGTGAAGCGGGAGGGCCAATAGATACGCAGTATTTT
TRBJ2-5	TRBV27	NA	15	TRBD2	CASSRWTSGEETQYF	TGTGCCAGCAGCCGCTGGACTAGCGGGGAAGAGACCCAGTACTTC
TRBJ1-4	TRBV7-2	once	16	NA	CASSLGVSTEREKLFF	TGTGCCAGCAGCTTAGGTGTCTCAACGGAGCGTGAAAAACTGTTTTTT
TRBJ2-7	TRBV19	NA	15	TRBD2	CASTNRAGVGYEQYF	TGTGCCAGTACTAACAGAGCGGGAGTAGGCTACGAGCAGTACTTC
TRBJ1-1	TRBV5-1	NA	12	NA	CASGWGGTEAFF	TGCGCCAGCGGATGGGGGGGCACTGAAGCTTTCTTT
TRBJ1-5	TRBV28	NA	14	NA	CASSLDSLPQPQHF	TGTGCCAGCAGTCTTGACTCTCTCCCTCAGCCCCAGCATTTT
TRBJ1-5	TRBV7-9	NA	16	NA	CASSLEGAGGNQPQHF	TGTGCCAGCAGCTTAGAGGGTGCGGGGGGGAATCAGCCCCAGCATTTT
TRBJ1-1	TRBV7-9	NA	15	NA	CASSLVQGTNTEAFF	TGTGCCAGCAGCTTAGTTCAGGGGACGAACACTGAAGCTTTCTTT